The next 8 T cell receptor beta chains were all read from a single sample in a study of T-cell memory formation after mild COVID-19. TCRdb re-called the 5' RACE reads with MiXCR, one entry per CDR3 protein. This sample yields 210,000 or so distinct CDR3 sequences, of which about 11% are seen a single time; 2.5% to 3.5% belongs to the top ten. Sequenced input: PBMCs or a T cell subset sorted from them (not recorded which). The receptor set was obtained from a man between 18 and 35 years old who had mild COVID-19 (a few samples of this study predate the infection). Cell type and time point are not known.

The chain links TRBV5-1 to TRBJ2-2, with a possible D match to TRBD1 (5 bases). V was shortened by 4 bases and J by 0 bases, with 13 bases between the two germline ends. The germline gives CDR1 SGHRS, CDR2 YFSETQ. The CDR3 is 16 residues long. CDR3 loop: CASSNGHIANTGELFF. The CDR3 bases are TGCGCCAGCAGCAACGGACATATCGCGAACACCGGGGAGCTGTTTTTT.

This clonotype was picked up a small number of times. V and J are TRBV5-1 and TRBJ2-1, with 7 bases lining up with TRBD2. Germline V CDR1 and CDR2: SGHRS, YFSETQ. This CDR3 region has 14 residues. Trimming took 3 bases from V and 6 from J; bases not matched to a gene: 6. The CDR3 DNA reads as TGCGCCAGCAGCTCCAGACTAGCTAGCAATGAGCAGTTCTTC. It encodes CASSSRLASNEQFF.

The chain links TRBV5-1 to TRBJ2-2; tentatively, D is TRBD1 or TRBD2 (6 bases each). There are 15 residues in the CDR3. The germline CDR1 and CDR2 sequences are SGHRS and YFSETQ. V lost 3 bases and J 3 bases, leaving 12 bases between the germline ends. This CDR3 is CASSSEGGHTGELFF. Here the CDR3 DNA reads TGCGCCAGCAGCTCCGAAGGGGGGCACACCGGGGAGCTGTTTTTT.

This clonotype occurred a few times. V and J are TRBV5-5 and TRBJ1-5, with a tentative D call TRBD1 (6 bases). Germline V gives CDR1 SGHKS, CDR2 YYEKEE (reference sequence). Trimming stripped 0 bases from V and 5 bases from J, with 12 bases between. The CDR3 covers 15 residues. CDR3 sequence (DNA): TGTGCCAGCAGCTTGGGAGGGGGACTTGATCAGCCCCAGCATTTT. Protein product: CASSLGGGLDQPQHF.

The chain joins TRBV5-1 to TRBJ2-7; D is unclear. V lost 4 bases to trimming and J lost 6 bases, with 14 bases between them. CDR1 and CDR2 from the germline V gene are SGHRS and YFSETQ. This CDR3 has 13 amino acids. DNA for the CDR3: TGCGCCAGCAGCCTACTCCCTACCTCCGAGCAGTACTTC. It codes for CASSLLPTSEQYF.

This clonotype was observed a few times. The V call is TRBV5-1, the J call TRBJ1-4; TRBD1 might be the D (5 bases). This CDR3 is built from 13 residues. Trimming stripped 3 bases from V and 5 bases from J, with 8 bases between. CDR1 and CDR2 (germline): SGHRS, YFSETQ. The CDR3 spells CASSSRENEKLFF. The DNA for the CDR3 is TGCGCCAGCAGCTCCAGGGAGAATGAAAAACTGTTTTTT.

This clonotype was recorded a few times. This chain connects TRBV3-1 to TRBJ1-4, with D uncertain. The CDR3 is made up of 14 amino acids. The ends were cut back, 2 bases at V and 2 bases at J, with 6 bases in the middle. Germline lookup yields CDR1 LGHDT and CDR2 YNNKEL (reference sequence). This chain's CDR3 is CASSQPGTNEKLFF. CDR3 sequence (DNA): TGTGCCAGCAGCCAACCTGGGACTAATGAAAAACTGTTTTTT. The whole variable domain, remainder taken from reference TRBV3-1 and TRBJ1-4, is DTAVSQTPKYLVTQMGNDKSIKCEQNLGHDTMYWYKQDSKKFLKIMFSYNNKELIINETVPNRFSPKSPDKAHLNLHINSLELGDSAVYFCASSQPGTNEKLFFGSGTQLSVL.

A few counts support this clonotype. The rearrangement uses TRBV20-1 and TRBJ1-4, with TRBD1 matching over 7 bases. The CDR3 loop spans 16 amino acids. Germline assignment: CDR1 DFQATT and CDR2 SNEGSKA (reference sequence). After removal of 6 bases from V and 2 bases from J, the junction contained 12 bases not matched to a gene. The CDR3 protein is CSAGGQTGATNEKLFF. The CDR3 DNA reads TGCAGTGCAGGGGGTCAAACAGGGGCCACTAATGAAAAACTGTTTTTT.